This T cell receptor beta chain came from a study of memory CD4+ T cells and cytomegalovirus serostatus. Whole-study context: Healthy Belgian adult donors included several CMV-positive and some 23 CMV-negative people.

Authors' methods: Out-of-frame sequences were removed, leaving 2,000,000 or so distinct TCRbeta sequences. Data came from immunoSEQ multiplex PCR; TCRdb stores just in-frame clones and leaves some out. V and J calls and clone size are copied from that table; D and trimming were computed from the DNA. This repertoire shows under 50,000 clones, around 74% found once; its top ten account for more than 0.95%. Concerning this clone: Its antigen is undetermined.

Single viable CD3+CD4+CD8-CD45RO+ cells were sorted as the memory CD4+ T cells. Positive selection with CD4 microbeads enriched total CD4+ T cells. General study points: Suggested: most of the CMV-linked TCR signature lies in CD4+ memory cells.

CDR1 and CDR2 (germline): MNHNY, SVGAGI (reference sequence). The CDR3 is made up of 14 amino acids. Trimming took off 2 bases at V and 4 bases at J, with 11 bases between the two ends. The rearrangement joins TRBV6-6 to TRBJ2-5; a possible D gene is TRBD2 (5 bases). The clonotype was recovered from an adult in good health and CMV-seropositive. Sequenced input: memory CD4+ T cells from blood. The CDR3 nucleotides read TGTGCCAGCAGTTACCCCCCGCGGGTAGAGACCCAGTACTTC. The encoded protein is CASSYPPRVETQYF.